This T cell receptor beta chain derives from a study of blood T cell repertoires in COVID-19. Study in general: Nucleic acid was either cDNA or gDNA, and it came from T cells, B-cell-depleted T cells, or PBMCs.

Original handling: Amplification from reference gene primers served as the basis for estimated nucleated cell counts. Libraries were prepared by immunoSEQ multiplex PCR; TCRdb keeps only in-frame clonotypes and omits some of them. Clone size and V and J calls were adopted from that table, with D and trimming inferred from the DNA. The sample has 100,000 to 120,000 clones; almost 80% are singletons. Sequenced: peripheral blood. This TCR derives from a woman older than 75 with active or convalescent COVID-19.

This CDR3 is CASSPQGARRATQYF. DNA of the CDR3: TGTGCCAGTAGTCCACAGGGGGCGAGGAGGGCGACCCAGTACTTC. The chain joins TRBV19 to TRBJ2-5; the match to TRBD1 covers 9 bases. The trim removed 5 bases at V and 7 bases at J, leaving 11 bases unmatched. The CDR3 covers 15 residues. CDR1 and CDR2 (germline): LNHDA, SQIVND (reference sequence).